This is a list of T cell receptor beta chains from one sample in a study of blood T cells in healthy people across ages. TCRdb analysed the 5' RACE reads with MiXCR anew, one entry per CDR3 protein. The sample comprises 1.5 million to 2 million distinct CDR3 sequences, roughly 49% of which are singletons, and around 2.1% rests with the top ten. Source material: blood. These receptors all come from a woman in her thirties or forties in good health. CDR3s include the opening cysteine and the closing phenylalanine or tryptophan. D genes are given only for firm matches. Size is stated for part of the rows, as once, few or many counts, or as a class when the clone is expanded.

NA,NA,TRBV27,TRBJ1-2,TGTGCCAGCAGTTTATTACGGGCGGGGACCATTCCCTATGGCTACACCTTC,CASSLLRAGTIPYGYTF
TRBD1,few,TRBV6-2/TRBV6-3,TRBJ2-1,TGTGCCAGCAGTTCCGGGACAGAATACAATGAGCAGTTCTTC,CASSSGTEYNEQFF
NA,NA,TRBV10-2,TRBJ2-1,TGCGCCAGCAGTGTTGTCAGCGAAGGAGATGAGCAGTTCTTC,CASSVVSEGDEQFF
TRBD1,few,TRBV5-6,TRBJ2-7,TGTGCCAGCAGCACGACAGGGGAATCAGACGAGCAGTACTTC,CASSTTGESDEQYF
NA,NA,TRBV6-2/TRBV6-3,TRBJ2-1,TGTGCCAGCAGCAACGCGGCGAGTGAGCAGTTCTTC,CASSNAASEQFF
TRBD2,NA,TRBV20-1,TRBJ2-3,TGCAGTGCTTCTCTAGCGGAATTAACAGATACGCAGTATTTT,CSASLAELTDTQYF
TRBD1,few,TRBV20-1,TRBJ2-7,TGCAGTGCTAGAAATCTCGGGACAGGGGACTCCTACGAGCAGTACTTC,CSARNLGTGDSYEQYF
TRBD1,NA,TRBV7-3,TRBJ1-1,TGTGCCAGCAGCTCAGGGGGGGGTTCGGCTTTCTTT,CASSSGGGSAFF
TRBD2,few,TRBV6-5,TRBJ2-7,TGTGCCAGCAGGCGGACTAGCGGGGCCTACGAGCAGTACTTC,CASRRTSGAYEQYF
TRBD2,NA,TRBV7-2,TRBJ2-1,TGTGCCAGCAGCTTTTGGGCCCTAGCGGGGGGGCAGGAGCAGTTCTTC,CASSFWALAGGQEQFF
NA,NA,TRBV5-5,TRBJ1-2,TGTGCCAGCAGCTTGGCGCATATCGGCTACACCTTC,CASSLAHIGYTF
TRBD1,few,TRBV7-9,TRBJ1-6,TGTGCCAGCAGCACAGGGGTCGGGGATTCACCCCTCCACTTT,CASSTGVGDSPLHF
NA,NA,TRBV6-5,TRBJ2-1,TGTGCCAGCAGTAAGTTCTCCTACAATGAGCAGTTCTTC,CASSKFSYNEQFF
TRBD2,NA,TRBV6-5,TRBJ2-3,TGTGCCAGCAGAATTACTAGCGCGAGCACAGATACGCAGTATTTT,CASRITSASTDTQYF
TRBD2,few,TRBV6-2/TRBV6-3,TRBJ2-5,TGTGCCAGCAGACCTACGGGACTAGCGGGGGGGCAGGAGACCCAGTACTTC,CASRPTGLAGGQETQYF
TRBD2,few,TRBV13,TRBJ2-1,TGTGCCAGCAGCTTAGGGCAGCGGGGGGGAGATGAGCAGTTCTTC,CASSLGQRGGDEQFF
NA,NA,TRBV12-3/TRBV12-4,TRBJ1-5,TGTGCCAGCAGCCCCCGACAGACAGGCAATCAGCCCCAGCATTTT,CASSPRQTGNQPQHF
NA,once,TRBV15,TRBJ2-7,TGTGCCACCAGCACCAGAGGATTGCTGGGCGCCTACAATGAGCAGTACTTC,CATSTRGLLGAYNEQYF
TRBD2,NA,TRBV20-1,TRBJ2-5,TGCAGTGCTAGGCGGACTAGCGGGGGATTGGTAGAAGAGACCCAGTACTTC,CSARRTSGGLVEETQYF
NA,few,TRBV3-1,TRBJ2-4,TGTGCCAGCAGCCTTCAGGGGGGGATTAACATTCAGTACTTC,CASSLQGGINIQYF
NA,NA,TRBV15,TRBJ1-5,TGTGCCACCAGCAGGAGCCAGGGTCACCGTCAGCCCCAGCATTTT,CATSRSQGHRQPQHF
NA,NA,TRBV3-1,TRBJ2-4,TGTGCCAGCAGCCCCATTAATCTACTAGCCAAAAACATTCAGTACTTC,CASSPINLLAKNIQYF
NA,few,TRBV12-3/TRBV12-4,TRBJ2-6,TGTGCCAGCAGTTTTAGCGGTGGCACTGGGGCCAACGTCCTGACTTTC,CASSFSGGTGANVLTF
NA,NA,TRBV6-6,TRBJ1-2,TGTGCCAGCAGTTCAGCCGAAGCGATCGGTGGCTACACCTTC,CASSSAEAIGGYTF
TRBD1,few,TRBV6-5,TRBJ2-5,TGTGCCAGCAGTTATGGTGGGACAGGGAAAGAGACCCAGTACTTC,CASSYGGTGKETQYF
NA,NA,TRBV5-6,TRBJ2-3,TGTGCCAGCAGGATGTGTTCCACAGATACGCAGTATTTT,CASRMCSTDTQYF
NA,few,TRBV12-3/TRBV12-4,TRBJ2-7,TGTGCCAGCAGTTCAGGGGTACACCACGAGCAGTACTTC,CASSSGVHHEQYF
TRBD1,NA,TRBV20-1,TRBJ2-3,TGCAGTGCTTGGGACAGGGGGCTTTTAGATACGCAGTATTTT,CSAWDRGLLDTQYF
NA,once,TRBV6-2/TRBV6-3,TRBJ2-1,TGTGCCAGCAGTTCGACTGTGAGGTGGCAGTTCTTC,CASSSTVRWQFF
TRBD1,NA,TRBV5-1,TRBJ2-3,TGCGCCAGCAGCACGACGACAGGGGTACCATCAGGTACGCAGTATTTT,CASSTTTGVPSGTQYF
NA,few,TRBV6-1,TRBJ1-2,TGTGCCAGCAGTGAAGCCCGGGGAGGGAACTATGGCTACACCTTC,CASSEARGGNYGYTF
TRBD1,few,TRBV7-2,TRBJ1-2,TGTGCCAGCCGCGCAGGGGGCGACTATGGCTACACCTTC,CASRAGGDYGYTF
NA,NA,TRBV6-5,TRBJ2-3,TGTGCCAGCAGTTACTCCCAGGGTCCGGTACATACGCAGTATTTT,CASSYSQGPVHTQYF
TRBD1,NA,TRBV2,TRBJ2-5,TGTGCCAGCACGGACAGGGTGGCCCAAGAGACCCAGTACTTC,CASTDRVAQETQYF
NA,NA,TRBV7-2,TRBJ2-5,TGTGCCATCCAGACCGGTCCGGAAGAGACCCAGTACTTC,CAIQTGPEETQYF
NA,NA,TRBV20-1,TRBJ1-6,TGCAGTGCTAGAGATGAGGACTTTTCGAGCTCCTATAATTCACCCCTCCACTTT,CSARDEDFSSSYNSPLHF
NA,few,TRBV7-9,TRBJ1-2,TGTGCCAGCAGCCCACCGGAAATTTTCTATGGCTACACCTTC,CASSPPEIFYGYTF